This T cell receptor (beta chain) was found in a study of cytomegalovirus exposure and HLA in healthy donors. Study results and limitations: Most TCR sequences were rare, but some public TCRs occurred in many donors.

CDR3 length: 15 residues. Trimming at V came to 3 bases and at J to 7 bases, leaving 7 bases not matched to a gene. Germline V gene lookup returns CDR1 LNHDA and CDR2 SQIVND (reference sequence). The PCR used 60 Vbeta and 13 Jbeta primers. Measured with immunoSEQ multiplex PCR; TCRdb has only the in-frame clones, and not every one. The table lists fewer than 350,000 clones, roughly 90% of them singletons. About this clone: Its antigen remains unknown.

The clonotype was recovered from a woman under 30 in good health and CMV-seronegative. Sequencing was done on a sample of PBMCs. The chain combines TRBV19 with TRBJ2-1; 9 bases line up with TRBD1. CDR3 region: CASSIGGQGTNEQFF. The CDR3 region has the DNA TGTGCCAGTAGTATCGGGGGACAGGGTACGAATGAGCAGTTCTTC.